This T cell receptor (beta chain) was captured by sequencing in a study of shared clonotypes between healthy human individuals. Study background: CD4 naive and memory got three plates each, CD8 naive two, CD8 memory one.

Terminally differentiated effector memory CD45RA+ cells were excluded from the naive CD8 cells, which were CD45RO-negative and positively selected for CCR7. Original processing methods: Owing to the provision of junction-only sequences devoid of quality scores by immunoSEQ, filtering differed. Clones were read by immunoSEQ multiplex PCR, and TCRdb kept only the in-frame ones, dropping some. D and trimming were read from the DNA, whereas the V and J calls and clone size are those reported in that table. Here the sample spans approximately 810,000 clones, nearly 95% being singletons. This clone appeared once. Its antigen is not known. This CDR3 comprises 16 residues. The germline V gene encodes CDR1 MDHEN and CDR2 SYDVKM. The V segment lost 5 bases and the J segment 0 bases; nucleotides outside the gene matches: 5. Study-level results: Larger estimated richness was generally recorded for naive subsets relative to memory subsets.

This sequence originates from a man between 25 and 39 years old in good health. The chain uses TRBV28 and TRBJ2-7; 12 nucleotides match TRBD2. The specimen sequenced was naive CD8+ T cells sorted from blood. This CDR3 is CASSELAGGSSYEQYF. CDR3 nucleotides: TGTGCCAGCAGTGAGCTAGCGGGAGGGAGCTCCTACGAGCAGTACTTC.